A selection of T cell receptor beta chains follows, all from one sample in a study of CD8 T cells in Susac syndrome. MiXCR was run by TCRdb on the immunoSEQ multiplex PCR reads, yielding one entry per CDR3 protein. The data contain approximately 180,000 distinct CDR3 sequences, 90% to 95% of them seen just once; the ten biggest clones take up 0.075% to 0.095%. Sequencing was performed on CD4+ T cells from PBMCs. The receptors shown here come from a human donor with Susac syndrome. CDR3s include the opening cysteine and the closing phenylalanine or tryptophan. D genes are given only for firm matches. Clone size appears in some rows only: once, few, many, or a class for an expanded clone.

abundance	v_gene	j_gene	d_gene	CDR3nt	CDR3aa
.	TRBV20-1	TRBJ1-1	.	TGCAGTGCTAGATCAACAAGGCTTGAAGCTTTCTTT	CSARSTRLEAFF
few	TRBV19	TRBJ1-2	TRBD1	TGTGCCAGTATTCCTCGACAGGGGGATAGTGGCTACACCTTC	CASIPRQGDSGYTF
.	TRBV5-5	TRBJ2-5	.	TGTGCCAGCAGCTTGTCCGAACTGGCCCAGTACTTC	CASSLSELAQYF
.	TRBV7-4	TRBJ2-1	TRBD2	TGTGCCAGCAGCGTCCATTCGAGTAGCGGGAGGGTACATGAGCAGTTCTTC	CASSVHSSSGRVHEQFF
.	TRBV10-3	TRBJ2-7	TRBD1	TGTGCCATCAGTGAGTCGACAGGGGTTATGTGGAAGCAGTACTTC	CAISESTGVMWKQYF
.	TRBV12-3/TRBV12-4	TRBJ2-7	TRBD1	TGTGCCAGCAGTACCGGGACAGTTTACGAGCAGTACTTC	CASSTGTVYEQYF
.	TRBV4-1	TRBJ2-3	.	TGCGCCAGCAGCCAGGGGTGGGGGTCGAACACAGATACGCAGTATTTT	CASSQGWGSNTDTQYF
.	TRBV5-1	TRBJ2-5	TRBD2	TGCGCCAGCAGATCCCAAAGCGGGACTCTCCAATTTCAAGAGACCCAGTACTTC	CASRSQSGTLQFQETQYF
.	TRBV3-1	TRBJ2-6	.	TGTGCCAGCAGCGACAAGGCCAACGTCCTGACTTTC	CASSDKANVLTF
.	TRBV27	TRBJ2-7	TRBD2	TGTGCCAGCAAGAAGCGGGAGGCCTACGAGCAGTACTTC	CASKKREAYEQYF
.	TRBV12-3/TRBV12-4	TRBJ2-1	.	TGTGCCAGCAACCCCGACAAGGGCTCCTACAATGAGCAGTTCTTC	CASNPDKGSYNEQFF
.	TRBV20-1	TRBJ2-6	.	TGCAGTGCCTATACAGGGTTTGGGGCCAACGTCCTGACTTTC	CSAYTGFGANVLTF
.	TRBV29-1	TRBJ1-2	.	TGCAGCGACAAGGCCTCCTATGGCTACACCTTC	CSDKASYGYTF
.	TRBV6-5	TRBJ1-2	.	TGTGCCAGCAGTGGACCCTCGAACTATGGCTACACCTTC	CASSGPSNYGYTF
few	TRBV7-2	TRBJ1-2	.	TGTGCCAGCAGCTTAACGGAGAATCCCTATGGCTACACCTTC	CASSLTENPYGYTF
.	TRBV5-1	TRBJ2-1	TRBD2	TGCGCCAGCAGCATTAGCGGGGGGATCTATGAGCAGTTCTTC	CASSISGGIYEQFF
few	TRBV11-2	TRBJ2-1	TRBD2	TGTGCCAGCAGCCCCGGACTAGCGGGGGGGGTTGAGCAGTTCTTC	CASSPGLAGGVEQFF
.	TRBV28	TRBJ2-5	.	TGTGCCAGCAGTTCCCCCGCGGTGGGGGGAGGTGAGACCCAGTACTTC	CASSSPAVGGGETQYF
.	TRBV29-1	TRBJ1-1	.	TGCAGCGTTGTCTTGGCCCTGGGGACTGAAGCTTTCTTT	CSVVLALGTEAFF
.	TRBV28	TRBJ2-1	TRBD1	TGTGCCAGCAGTTTATCAGGGGGCGCGATGCAGTTCTTC	CASSLSGGAMQFF
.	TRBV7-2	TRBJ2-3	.	TGTGCCAGCAGCTCCCCTTACCTCTACACAGATACGCAGTATTTT	CASSSPYLYTDTQYF
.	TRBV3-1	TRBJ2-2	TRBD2	TGTGCCAGCAGCCAAGGGACTAGCGGAAACACCGGGGAGCTGTTTTTT	CASSQGTSGNTGELFF
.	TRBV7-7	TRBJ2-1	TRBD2	TGTGCTAGCAGCCGCCAAGGGAGGGCGGATGAGCAGTTCTTC	CASSRQGRADEQFF
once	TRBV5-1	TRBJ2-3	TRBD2	TGCGCCAGCAGCCCAGGACTAGCGGGGGTGAGCACAGATACGCAGTATTTT	CASSPGLAGVSTDTQYF
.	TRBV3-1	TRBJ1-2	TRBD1	TGTGCCAGCAACTCGGGACAGGGCACTCTCGGCTACACCTTC	CASNSGQGTLGYTF
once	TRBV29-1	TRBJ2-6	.	TGCAGCGTTGAAAGCTCTGGGGCCAACGTCCTGACTTTC	CSVESSGANVLTF
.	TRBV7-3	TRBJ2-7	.	TGTGCCAGCAGCTTAGTAACAGGGATATCCGAGCAGTACTTC	CASSLVTGISEQYF
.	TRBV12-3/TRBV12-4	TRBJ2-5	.	TGTGCCAGCAATTTAGTATTAGGCCAAGAGACCCAGTACTTC	CASNLVLGQETQYF
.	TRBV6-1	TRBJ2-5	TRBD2	TGTGCCAGCAGGAGACAAGCGGGGGGCAACGGCGAGACCCAGTACTTC	CASRRQAGGNGETQYF
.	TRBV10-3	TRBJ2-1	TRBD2	TGTGCCATCAGTGAGTTCGGGGGGGTGTTGAATGAGCAGTTCTTC	CAISEFGGVLNEQFF
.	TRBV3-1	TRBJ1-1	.	TGTGCCAGCAGCCTCTCCGGCGGGGGGCGAAACACTGAAGCTTTCTTT	CASSLSGGGRNTEAFF
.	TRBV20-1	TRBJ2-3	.	TGCAGTGCTAGCGGGAGAAGGGATACGCAGTATTTT	CSASGRRDTQYF
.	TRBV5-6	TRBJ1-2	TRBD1	TGTGCCAGCAGCTTGCCGGACAGGGGGAAGGGCTACACCTTC	CASSLPDRGKGYTF